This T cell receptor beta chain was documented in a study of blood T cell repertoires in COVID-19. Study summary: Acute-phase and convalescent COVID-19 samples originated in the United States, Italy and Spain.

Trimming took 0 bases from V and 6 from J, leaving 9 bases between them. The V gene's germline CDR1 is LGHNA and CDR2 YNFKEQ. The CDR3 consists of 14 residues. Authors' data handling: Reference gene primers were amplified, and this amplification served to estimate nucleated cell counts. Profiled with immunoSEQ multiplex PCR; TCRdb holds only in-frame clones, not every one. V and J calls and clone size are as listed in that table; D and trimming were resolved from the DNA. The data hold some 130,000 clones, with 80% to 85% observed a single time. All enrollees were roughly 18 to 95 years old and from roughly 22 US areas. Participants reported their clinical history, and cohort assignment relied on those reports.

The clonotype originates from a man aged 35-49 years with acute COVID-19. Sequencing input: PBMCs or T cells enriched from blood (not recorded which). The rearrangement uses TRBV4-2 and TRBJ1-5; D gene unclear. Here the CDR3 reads CASSQDAEGQPQHF. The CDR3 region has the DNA TGTGCCAGCAGCCAAGATGCTGAGGGTCAGCCCCAGCATTTT.